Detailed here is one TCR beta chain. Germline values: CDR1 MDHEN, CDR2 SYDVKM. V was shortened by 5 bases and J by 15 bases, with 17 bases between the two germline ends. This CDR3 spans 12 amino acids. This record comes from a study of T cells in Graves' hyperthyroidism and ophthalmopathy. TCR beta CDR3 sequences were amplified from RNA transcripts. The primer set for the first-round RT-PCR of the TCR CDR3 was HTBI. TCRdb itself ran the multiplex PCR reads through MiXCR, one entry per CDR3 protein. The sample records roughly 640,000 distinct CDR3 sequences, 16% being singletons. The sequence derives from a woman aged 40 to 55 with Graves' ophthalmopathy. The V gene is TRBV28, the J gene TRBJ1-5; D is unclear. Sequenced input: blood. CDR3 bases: TGTGCCAGCAGTACTGACCCCTTAGGTACGCATTTT. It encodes CASSTDPLGTHF.